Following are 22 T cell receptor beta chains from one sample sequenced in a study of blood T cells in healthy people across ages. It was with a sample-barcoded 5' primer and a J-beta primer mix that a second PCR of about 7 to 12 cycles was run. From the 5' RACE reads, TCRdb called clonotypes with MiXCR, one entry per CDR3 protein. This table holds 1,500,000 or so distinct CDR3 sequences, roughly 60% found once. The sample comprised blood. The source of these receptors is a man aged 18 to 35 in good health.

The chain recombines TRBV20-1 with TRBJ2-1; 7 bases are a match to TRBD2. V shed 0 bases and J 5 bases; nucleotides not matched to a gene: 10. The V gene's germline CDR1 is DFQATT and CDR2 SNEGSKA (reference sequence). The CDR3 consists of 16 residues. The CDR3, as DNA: TGCAGTGCTAGAGAAGCATCTAGCGGACTCAACAATGAGCAGTTCTTC. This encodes CSAREASSGLNNEQFF.

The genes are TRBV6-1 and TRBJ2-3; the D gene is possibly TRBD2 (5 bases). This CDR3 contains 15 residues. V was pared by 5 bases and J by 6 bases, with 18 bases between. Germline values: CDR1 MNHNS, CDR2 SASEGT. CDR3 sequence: CASSPLGPQVDTQYF. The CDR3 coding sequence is TGTGCCAGCAGTCCACTAGGGCCGCAGGTGGATACGCAGTATTTT.

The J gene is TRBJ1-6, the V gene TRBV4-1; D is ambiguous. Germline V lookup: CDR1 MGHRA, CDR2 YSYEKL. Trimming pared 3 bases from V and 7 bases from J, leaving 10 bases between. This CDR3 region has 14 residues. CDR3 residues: CASSQYPENSPLHF. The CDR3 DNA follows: TGCGCCAGCAGCCAGTACCCAGAAAATTCACCCCTCCACTTT.

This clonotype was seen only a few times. CDR3 sequence reads: CSAKAFTNTGELFF. CDR3 DNA: TGCAGTGCTAAGGCCTTCACAAACACCGGGGAGCTGTTTTTT. The genes are TRBV20-1 and TRBJ2-2; D is ambiguous. Germline values: CDR1 DFQATT, CDR2 SNEGSKA (reference sequence). The CDR3 runs to 14 residues. The V gene lost 4 bases and the J gene lost 2 bases, with 11 bases spanning the gap.

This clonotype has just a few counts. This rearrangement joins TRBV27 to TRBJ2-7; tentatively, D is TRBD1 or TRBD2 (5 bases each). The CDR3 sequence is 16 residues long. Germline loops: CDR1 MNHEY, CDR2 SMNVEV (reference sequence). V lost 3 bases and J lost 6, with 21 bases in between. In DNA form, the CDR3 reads TGTGCCAGCAGTTTGGTCTCCGGGGCGTCGTCAACCGAGCAGTACTTC. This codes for CASSLVSGASSTEQYF.

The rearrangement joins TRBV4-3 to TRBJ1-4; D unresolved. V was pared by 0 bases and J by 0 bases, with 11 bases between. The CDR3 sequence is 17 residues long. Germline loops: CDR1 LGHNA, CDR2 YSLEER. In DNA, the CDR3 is TGCGCCAGCAGCCAAGAGTGGGGAGGACCAACTAATGAAAAACTGTTTTTT. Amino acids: CASSQEWGGPTNEKLFF.

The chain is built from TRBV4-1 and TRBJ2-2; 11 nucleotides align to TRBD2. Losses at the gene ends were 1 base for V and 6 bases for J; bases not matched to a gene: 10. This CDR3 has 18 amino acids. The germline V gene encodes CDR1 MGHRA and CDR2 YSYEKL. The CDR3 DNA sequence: TGCGCCAGCAGCCAAGTCCGGCTACTAGCGGGAGTAGCCGGGGAGCTGTTTTTT. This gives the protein CASSQVRLLAGVAGELFF.

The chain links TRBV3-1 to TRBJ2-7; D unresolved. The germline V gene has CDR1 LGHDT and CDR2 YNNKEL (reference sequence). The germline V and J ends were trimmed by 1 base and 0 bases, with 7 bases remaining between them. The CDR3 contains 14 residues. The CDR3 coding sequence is TGTGCCAGCAGCCAAGGCGTCAACTCCTACGAGCAGTACTTC. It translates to CASSQGVNSYEQYF.

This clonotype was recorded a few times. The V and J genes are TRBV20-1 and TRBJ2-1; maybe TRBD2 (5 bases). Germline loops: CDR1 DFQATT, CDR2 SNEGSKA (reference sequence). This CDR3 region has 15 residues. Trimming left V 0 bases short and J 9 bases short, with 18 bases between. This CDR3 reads CSARDRGPTLGEQFF. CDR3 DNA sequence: TGCAGTGCTAGAGATCGGGGTCCGACTTTGGGTGAGCAGTTCTTC.

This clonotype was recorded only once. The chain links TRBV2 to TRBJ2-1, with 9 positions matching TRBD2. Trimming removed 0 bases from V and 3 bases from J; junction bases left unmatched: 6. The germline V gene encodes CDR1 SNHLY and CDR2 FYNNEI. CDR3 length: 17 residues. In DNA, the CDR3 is TGTGCCAGCAGTGAAGCTCTAGCGGGAACACACTACAATGAGCAGTTCTTC. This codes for CASSEALAGTHYNEQFF.

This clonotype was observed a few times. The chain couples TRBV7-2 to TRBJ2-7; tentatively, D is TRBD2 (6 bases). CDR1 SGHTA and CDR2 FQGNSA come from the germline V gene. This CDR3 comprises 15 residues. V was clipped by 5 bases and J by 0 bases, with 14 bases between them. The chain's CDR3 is CASSTWAGTSYEQYF. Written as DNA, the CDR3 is TGTGCCAGCAGCACTTGGGCGGGGACCTCCTACGAGCAGTACTTC.

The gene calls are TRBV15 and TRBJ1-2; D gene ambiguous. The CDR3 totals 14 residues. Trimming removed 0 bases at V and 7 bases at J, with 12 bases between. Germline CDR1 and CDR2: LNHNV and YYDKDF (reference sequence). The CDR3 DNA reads TGTGCCACCAGCAGAGATCTGGGAGGAGGTGGCTACACCTTC. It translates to CATSRDLGGGGYTF.

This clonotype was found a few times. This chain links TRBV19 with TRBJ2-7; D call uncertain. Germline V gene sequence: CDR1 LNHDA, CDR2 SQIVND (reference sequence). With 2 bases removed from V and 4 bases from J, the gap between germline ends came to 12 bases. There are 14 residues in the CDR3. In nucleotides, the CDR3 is TGTGCCAGTAGTATACGACCTCCTCCTTACGAGCAGTACTTC. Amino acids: CASSIRPPPYEQYF.

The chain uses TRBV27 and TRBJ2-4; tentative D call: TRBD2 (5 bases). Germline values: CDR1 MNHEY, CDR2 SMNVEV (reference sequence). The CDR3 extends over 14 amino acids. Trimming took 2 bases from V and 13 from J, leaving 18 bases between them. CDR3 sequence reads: CASSLRPSGNEQYF. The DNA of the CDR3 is TGTGCCAGCAGTTTAAGGCCCTCGGGAAATGAGCAGTACTTC.

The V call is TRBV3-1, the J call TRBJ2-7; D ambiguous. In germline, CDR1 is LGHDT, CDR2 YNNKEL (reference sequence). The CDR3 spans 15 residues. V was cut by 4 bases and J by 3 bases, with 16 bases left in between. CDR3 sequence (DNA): TGTGCCAGCAGCCTGACGAGAGACATTTTCTACGAGCAGTACTTC. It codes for CASSLTRDIFYEQYF.

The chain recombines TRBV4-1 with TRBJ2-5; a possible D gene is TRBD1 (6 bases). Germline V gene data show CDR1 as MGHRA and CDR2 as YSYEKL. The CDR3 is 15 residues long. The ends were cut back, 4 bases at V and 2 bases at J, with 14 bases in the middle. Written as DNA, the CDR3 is TGCGCCAGCAGCCCAGGGACACGTGGTCAAGAGACCCAGTACTTC. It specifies CASSPGTRGQETQYF.

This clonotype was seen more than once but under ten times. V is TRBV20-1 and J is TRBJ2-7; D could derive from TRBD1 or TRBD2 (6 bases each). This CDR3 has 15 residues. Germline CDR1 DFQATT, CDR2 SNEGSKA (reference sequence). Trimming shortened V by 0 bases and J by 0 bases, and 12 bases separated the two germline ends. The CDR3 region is CSAREGGGDSYEQYF. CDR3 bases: TGCAGTGCTAGAGAAGGAGGGGGAGACTCCTACGAGCAGTACTTC.

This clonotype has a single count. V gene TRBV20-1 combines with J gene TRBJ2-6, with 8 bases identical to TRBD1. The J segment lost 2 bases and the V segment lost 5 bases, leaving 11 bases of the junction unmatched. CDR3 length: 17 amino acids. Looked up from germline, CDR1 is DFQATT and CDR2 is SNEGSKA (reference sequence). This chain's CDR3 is CSAGQDRGQPGANVLTF. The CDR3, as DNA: TGCAGTGCTGGACAAGACAGGGGCCAACCTGGGGCCAACGTCCTGACTTTC.

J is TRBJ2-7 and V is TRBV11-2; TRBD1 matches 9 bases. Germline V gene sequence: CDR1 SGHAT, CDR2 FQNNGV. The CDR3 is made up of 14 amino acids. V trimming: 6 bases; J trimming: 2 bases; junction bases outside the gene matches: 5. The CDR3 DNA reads TGTGCCAGCAGGAGGGACAGGGATCCCTACGAGCAGTACTTC. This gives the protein CASRRDRDPYEQYF.

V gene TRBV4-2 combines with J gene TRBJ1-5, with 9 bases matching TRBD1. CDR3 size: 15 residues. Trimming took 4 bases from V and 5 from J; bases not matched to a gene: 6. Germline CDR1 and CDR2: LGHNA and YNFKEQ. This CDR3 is CASSRGTGIDQPQHF. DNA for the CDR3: TGTGCCAGCAGCCGCGGGACAGGGATTGATCAGCCCCAGCATTTT.

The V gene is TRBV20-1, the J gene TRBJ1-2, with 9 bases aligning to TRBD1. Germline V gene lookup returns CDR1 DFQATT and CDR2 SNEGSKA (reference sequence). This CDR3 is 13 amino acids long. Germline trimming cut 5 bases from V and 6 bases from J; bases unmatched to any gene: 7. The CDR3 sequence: CSAPTDRGNGYTF. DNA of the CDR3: TGCAGTGCTCCAACAGACAGGGGGAATGGCTACACCTTC.

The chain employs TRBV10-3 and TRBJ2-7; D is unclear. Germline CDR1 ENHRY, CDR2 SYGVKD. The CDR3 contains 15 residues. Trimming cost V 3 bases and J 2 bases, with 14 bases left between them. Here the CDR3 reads CAISDPKESTYEQYF. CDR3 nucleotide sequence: TGTGCCATCAGTGACCCCAAGGAAAGCACCTACGAGCAGTACTTC.